This T cell receptor beta chain was sequenced during a study of monozygotic twins with inflammatory bowel disease. TCRdb reprocessed the 5' RACE reads and reports one entry per CDR3 protein, with no DNA. The table gives more than 120,000 distinct CDR3 sequences; the top ten clones make up under 2.5% of it. Per germline, CDR1 SQVTM and CDR2 ANQGSEA. CDR3 length: 12 amino acids. Sequenced: blood. The V and J genes are TRBV29-1 and TRBJ2-1; the TCRdb call, TRBD1, lacks DNA for checking. This clonotype originated in a human donor with ulcerative colitis or Crohn's disease, or a healthy co-twin of an affected twin (not recorded which). The CDR3 sequence is CSVFGTPNGQFF.